Shown below are 11 T cell receptor beta chains from a single sample sequenced in a study of spatial heterogeneity in lung cancer. TCRdb redid the calling of the 5' RACE reads with MiXCR, one entry per CDR3 protein. The sample has almost 75,000 distinct CDR3 sequences; about 14% are singletons. As for time point: sample taken at primary tumor resection. Whole RNA obtained from tumor, nontumor lung or frozen PBMC underwent sequencing without sorting. Source: PBMCs, taken at surgery. The receptor source for this set is a male donor with early-stage non-small cell lung cancer.

This clonotype was seen only a few times. The genes are TRBV3-1 and TRBJ2-7; D unresolved. The germline gives CDR1 LGHDT, CDR2 YNNKEL (reference sequence). The CDR3 is 13 amino acids. V was pared by 4 bases and J by 0 bases, with 7 bases between. The CDR3 region has the DNA TGTGCCAGCAGCCGAGGCTACTCCTACGAGCAGTACTTC. It translates to CASSRGYSYEQYF.

As regards this clonotype: Being one base from a much bigger clone, this may be a read error. The chain combines TRBV2 with TRBJ2-5; 7 bases line up with TRBD2. With 11 bases clipped from V and 7 bases from J, the junction kept 10 bases outside the gene matches. The V gene's germline CDR1 is SNHLY and CDR2 FYNNEI. This CDR3 spans 12 amino acids. The DNA for the CDR3 is TGTGCCCGCAAAGGCGGGGAGGGGACCCAGTACTTC. As protein: CARKGGEGTQYF.

This clonotype was seen ten or more times. V usage is TRBV2 and J usage is TRBJ2-2; perhaps D is TRBD1 or TRBD2 (6 bases each). Trimming shortened V by 6 bases and J by 6 bases, and 11 bases separated the two germline ends. Germline V CDR1 and CDR2: SNHLY, FYNNEI. This CDR3 region has 13 residues. DNA for the CDR3: TGTGCCAGCAGGCTGGAGGGGGCCGGGGAGCTGTTTTTT. This encodes CASRLEGAGELFF.

V gene TRBV19 combines with J gene TRBJ1-2; D not certain. The length of the CDR3 is 14 residues. Between the trimmed V and J ends, which lost 0 bases and 4 bases, there was a span of 9 bases. CDR1 LNHDA and CDR2 SQIVND come from the germline V gene (reference sequence). This chain's CDR3 is CASSIDPQSYGYTF. Here the CDR3 DNA reads TGTGCCAGTAGTATAGATCCGCAGAGCTATGGCTACACCTTC.

This clonotype has more than one count but fewer than ten. The CDR3 DNA is TGCGCCAGCAGCTTTGGTTCTAGGACAGGGTTAAGAGAGACCCAGTACTTC. It encodes CASSFGSRTGLRETQYF. The chain links TRBV5-1 to TRBJ2-5, with 8 bases matching TRBD1. CDR1 is SGHRS and CDR2 is YFSETQ in the germline V gene. Unmatched junction bases numbered 13, after V lost 2 bases and J lost 4 bases. This CDR3 has 17 amino acids.

This clonotype was counted ten times or more. CDR3 in amino acids: CASSQGPGGPYEQYF. CDR3 bases: TGCGCCAGCAGCCAAGGCCCTGGCGGACCCTACGAGCAGTACTTC. The chain employs TRBV4-3 and TRBJ2-7; D remains ambiguous. V shed 1 base and J shed 2 bases, with 12 bases lying between them. Germline CDR1 reads LGHNA; CDR2 reads YSLEER. There are 15 residues in the CDR3.

This clonotype has ten or more counts. The rearrangement joins TRBV29-1 to TRBJ1-1; D may be TRBD1 (6 bases). The germline V gene encodes CDR1 SQVTM and CDR2 ANQGSEA. Trimming pared 7 bases from V and 0 bases from J, leaving 15 bases between. The CDR3 extends over 14 amino acids. The CDR3 region has the DNA TGCAGCGGCGGACAGAGTACCATGAACACTGAAGCTTTCTTT. The encoded protein is CSGGQSTMNTEAFF.

In this sample, this clonotype turned up a few times. The chain joins TRBV12-3 or TRBV12-4 to TRBJ2-2; no reliable D call. V was pared by 2 bases and J by 4 bases, with 5 bases between. The CDR3 runs 13 residues. The CDR3 nucleotides are TGTGCCAGCAGTTTACTTTCCACCGGGGAGCTGTTTTTT. Encoded protein: CASSLLSTGELFF.

Only a few counts were recorded for this clonotype. J is TRBJ2-4 and V is TRBV11-2; D tentatively reads TRBD1 or TRBD2 (5 bases each). This CDR3 has 14 residues. Trimming shortened V by 5 bases and J by 9 bases, and 17 bases separated the two germline ends. Per the germline V gene, CDR1 is SGHAT and CDR2 is FQNNGV. The CDR3 loop reads CASSNGLGDSIQYF. DNA of the CDR3: TGTGCCAGCAGCAATGGGTTGGGGGATTCCATTCAGTACTTC.

This clonotype was seen ten or more times. This chain connects TRBV7-2 to TRBJ2-6; 8 bases line up with TRBD1. Germline CDR1 is SGHTA and CDR2 is FQGNSA. Trimming cost V 0 bases and J 0 bases; bases outside gene matches: 4. The CDR3 length is 18 residues. CDR3 bases: TGTGCCAGCAGCTTAGCCGGGACAGGTGCCTCTGGGGCCAACGTCCTGACTTTC. It specifies CASSLAGTGASGANVLTF.

This clonotype was detected a few times. This chain connects TRBV24-1 to TRBJ2-5, with a possible D match to TRBD2 (6 bases). Germline loops: CDR1 KGHDR, CDR2 SFDVKD. This CDR3 spans 13 amino acids. Trimming removed 7 bases at V and 4 bases at J, with 12 bases between. The CDR3, as DNA: TGTGCCACCAGGGGAGGATACGTAGAGACCCAGTACTTC. It codes for CATRGGYVETQYF.